This T cell receptor (beta chain) was documented in a study of blood T cell repertoires in COVID-19. Study overall: Donors in the United States, Italy and Spain gave samples during acute or convalescent COVID-19. From T cells, B-cell-depleted T cells, or PBMCs came the material, which was cDNA or gDNA.

In terms of age and location, participants ranged from roughly 18 to 90 years and lived in under 30 US areas. Clones were sequenced by immunoSEQ multiplex PCR, and TCRdb holds only the in-frame ones, with some missing. This sample has under 250,000 clones, with 80% found just once. The germline V gene encodes CDR1 SGDLS and CDR2 YYNGEE. The CDR3 is 13 residues long. Trimming removed 4 bases from V and 3 bases from J, with 8 bases in between. The count of this clone is one. This clonotype originated in a man aged 25 to 40 with acute COVID-19. The material sequenced was PBMCs or T cells enriched from blood (not recorded which). The chain is built from TRBV9 and TRBJ1-3, with D maybe TRBD1 (5 bases). CDR3 amino acids: CASSLTDGNTIYF. The CDR3 DNA follows: TGTGCCAGCAGCTTGACAGATGGAAACACCATATATTTT. Full variable domain (outside the CDR3, taken from reference TRBV9 and TRBJ1-3): DSGVTQTPKHLITATGQRVTLRCSPRSGDLSVYWYQQSLDQGLQFLIQYYNGEERAKGNILERFSAQQFPDLHSELNLSSLELGDSALYFCASSLTDGNTIYFGEGSWLTVV.